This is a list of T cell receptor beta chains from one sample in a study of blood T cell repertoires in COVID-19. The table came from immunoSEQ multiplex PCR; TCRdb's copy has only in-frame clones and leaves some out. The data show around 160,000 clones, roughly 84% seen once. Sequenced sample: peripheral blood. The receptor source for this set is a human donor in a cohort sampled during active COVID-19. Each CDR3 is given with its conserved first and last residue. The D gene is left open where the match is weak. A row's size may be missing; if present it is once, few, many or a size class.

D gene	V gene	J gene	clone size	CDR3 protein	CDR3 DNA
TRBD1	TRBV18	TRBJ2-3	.	CASSPPQGRGIPDTQYF	TGTGCCAGCTCACCACCCCAGGGCAGGGGGATCCCAGATACGCAGTATTTT
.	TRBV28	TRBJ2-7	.	CASSSPMGGQNEQYF	TGTGCCAGCAGTTCCCCTATGGGGGGGCAAAACGAGCAGTACTTC
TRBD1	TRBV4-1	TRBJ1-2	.	CASSQEAGTGLFYGYTF	TGCGCCAGCAGCCAAGAGGCCGGGACAGGCCTTTTTTATGGCTACACCTTC
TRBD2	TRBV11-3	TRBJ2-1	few	CASSPGLGTYNEQFF	TGTGCCAGCAGCCCGGGACTAGGCACATACAATGAGCAGTTCTTC
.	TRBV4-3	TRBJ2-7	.	CASSQGHTGNEQYF	TGCGCCAGCAGCCAAGGGCATACAGGGAACGAGCAGTACTTC
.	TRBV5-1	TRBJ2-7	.	CASSLSAYEQYF	TGCGCCAGCAGCTTAAGCGCCTACGAGCAGTACTTC
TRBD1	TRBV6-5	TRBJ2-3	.	CASSSDRGDTQYF	TGTGCCAGCAGTTCCGACAGGGGAGATACGCAGTATTTT
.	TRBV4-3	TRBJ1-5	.	CASSQGQLNQPQHF	TGCGCCAGCAGCCAAGGACAGCTGAATCAGCCCCAGCATTTT
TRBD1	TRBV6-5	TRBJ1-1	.	CASSTRQGDTEAFF	TGTGCCAGCAGTACAAGACAGGGGGACACTGAAGCTTTCTTT
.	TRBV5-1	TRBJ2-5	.	CASSLFADNQETQYF	TGCGCCAGCAGCTTGTTCGCCGACAACCAAGAGACCCAGTACTTC
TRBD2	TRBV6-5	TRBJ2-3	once	CASRLAVHANTQYF	TGTGCCAGCAGGCTAGCGGTGCATGCGAATACGCAGTATTTT
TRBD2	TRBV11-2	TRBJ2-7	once	CASSPRTSGGQLYEQYF	TGTGCCAGCAGCCCCAGGACTAGCGGGGGCCAACTTTACGAGCAGTACTTC
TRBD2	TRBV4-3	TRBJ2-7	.	CASSQGLARVYEQYF	TGCGCCAGCAGCCAAGGACTAGCGAGGGTCTACGAGCAGTACTTC
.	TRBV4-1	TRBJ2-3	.	CASSQRTGSPTDTQYF	TGCGCCAGCAGCCAAAGAACAGGGTCCCCCACAGATACGCAGTATTTT
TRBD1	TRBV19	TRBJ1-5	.	CASSITGARGNQPQHF	TGTGCCAGTAGTATTACAGGGGCTCGTGGCAATCAGCCCCAGCATTTT
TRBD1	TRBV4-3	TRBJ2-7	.	CASSQDYRGQAYEQYF	TGCGCCAGCAGCCAAGATTATAGAGGACAGGCCTACGAGCAGTACTTC
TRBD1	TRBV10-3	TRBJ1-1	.	CAISPGQGNTEAFF	TGTGCCATCAGTCCGGGACAGGGTAACACTGAAGCTTTCTTT
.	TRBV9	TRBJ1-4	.	CASSVGVQVGEKLFF	TGTGCCAGCAGCGTAGGTGTACAGGTGGGGGAAAAACTGTTTTTT
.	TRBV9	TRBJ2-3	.	CASSATISTDTQYF	TGTGCCAGCAGCGCTACTATTAGCACAGATACGCAGTATTTT
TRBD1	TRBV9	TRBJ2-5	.	CASSVASGTGGRETQYF	TGTGCCAGCAGCGTAGCCTCCGGGACAGGGGGCCGAGAGACCCAGTACTTC
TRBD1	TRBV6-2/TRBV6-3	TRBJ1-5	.	CASSAGQAVNHQPQHF	TGTGCCAGCAGTGCGGGACAGGCTGTAAATCATCAGCCCCAGCATTTT
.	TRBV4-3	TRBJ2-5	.	CASSQEYVGGRWTQYF	TGCGCCAGCAGCCAAGAGTACGTCGGGGGAAGATGGACCCAGTACTTC
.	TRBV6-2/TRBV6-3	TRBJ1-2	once	CASSSNGRGHGYTF	TGTGCCAGCAGTTCGAACGGCAGGGGACATGGCTACACCTTC
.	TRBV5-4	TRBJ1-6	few	CASRRQGNNSPLHF	TGTGCCAGCAGACGGCAGGGGAATAATTCACCCCTCCACTTT
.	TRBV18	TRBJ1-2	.	CASSRTSGDTGYTF	TGTGCCAGCTCACGAACGTCAGGGGATACTGGCTACACCTTC
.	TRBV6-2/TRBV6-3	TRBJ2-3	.	CASSPSLDTQYF	TGTGCCAGCAGCCCCTCCCTTGATACGCAGTATTTT
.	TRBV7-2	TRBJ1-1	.	CASSLTGNTEAFF	TGTGCCAGCAGCTTAACGGGGAACACTGAAGCTTTCTTT
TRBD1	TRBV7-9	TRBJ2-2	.	CASSLDRTGDTGELFF	TGTGCCAGCAGCTTAGACCGGACAGGGGACACCGGGGAGCTGTTTTTT
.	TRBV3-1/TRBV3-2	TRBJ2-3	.	CASAIGVRGTDTQYF	TGTGCCAGCGCAATAGGGGTAAGGGGGACAGATACGCAGTATTTT
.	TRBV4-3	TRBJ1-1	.	CASSQGAGANTEAFF	TGCGCCAGCAGCCAAGGTGCAGGGGCGAACACTGAAGCTTTCTTT
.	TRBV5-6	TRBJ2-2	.	CASTMGARDSVGELFF	TGTGCCAGCACTATGGGAGCTAGGGACTCGGTCGGGGAGCTGTTTTTT
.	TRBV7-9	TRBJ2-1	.	CASSGPYNEQFF	TGTGCCAGCAGCGGCCCTTACAATGAGCAGTTCTTC
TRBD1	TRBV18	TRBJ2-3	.	CASSSGDRVTDTQYF	TGTGCCAGCTCCTCCGGGGACAGGGTCACAGATACGCAGTATTTT
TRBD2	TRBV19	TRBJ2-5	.	CASSRRGGGYQETQYF	TGTGCCTCCTCCAGGAGGGGCGGGGGGTACCAAGAGACCCAGTACTTC
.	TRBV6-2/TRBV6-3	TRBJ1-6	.	CASSPSLGPDSPLHF	TGTGCCAGCAGTCCCTCCCTTGGGCCGGATTCACCCCTCCACTTT
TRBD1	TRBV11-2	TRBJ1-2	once	CASSPRDRGSYGYTF	TGTGCCAGCAGCCCCCGGGACAGGGGCTCCTATGGCTACACCTTC
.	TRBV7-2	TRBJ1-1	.	CASSLRQGSGTEAFF	TGTGCCAGCAGCTTAAGGCAGGGATCGGGCACTGAAGCTTTCTTT
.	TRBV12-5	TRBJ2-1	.	CASGLGGGEQFF	TGTGCTAGTGGTTTGGGGGGAGGTGAGCAGTTCTTC
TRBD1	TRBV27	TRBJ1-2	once	CASSFWGRQGAGGYTF	TGTGCCAGCAGTTTTTGGGGTAGACAGGGTGCGGGGGGCTACACCTTC
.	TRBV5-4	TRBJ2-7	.	CASSTGRGSYEQYF	TGTGCCAGCAGCACAGGAAGGGGGTCATACGAGCAGTACTTC
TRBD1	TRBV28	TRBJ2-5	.	CASSRTGGTAQYF	TGTGCCAGCAGTCGGACAGGGGGTACGGCCCAGTACTTC
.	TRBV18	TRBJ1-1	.	CASSPGQGQGTEAFF	TGTGCCAGCTCACCGGGGCAGGGTCAGGGCACTGAAGCTTTCTTT
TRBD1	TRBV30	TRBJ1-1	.	CAWSRTGADTEAFF	TGTGCCTGGAGTCGGACAGGGGCGGACACTGAAGCTTTCTTT
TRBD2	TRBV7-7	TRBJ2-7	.	CASSRRLAGTHEQYF	TGTGCCAGCAGCCGGCGACTAGCGGGGACCCACGAGCAGTACTTC
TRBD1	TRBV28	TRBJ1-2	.	CASSLSQGAYGYTF	TGTGCCAGCAGTTTATCACAGGGGGCCTATGGCTACACCTTC
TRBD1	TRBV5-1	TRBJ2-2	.	CASSGTGTANTGELFF	TGCGCCAGCAGCGGTACCGGGACAGCGAACACCGGGGAGCTGTTTTTT
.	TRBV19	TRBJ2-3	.	CASMASDGPDTQYF	TGTGCCAGTATGGCTAGCGATGGGCCAGATACGCAGTATTTT
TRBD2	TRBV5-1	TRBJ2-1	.	CASRGEGRIDEQFF	TGCGCCAGCAGGGGGGAGGGGAGAATTGATGAGCAGTTCTTC
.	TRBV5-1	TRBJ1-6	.	CASGGEYNSPLHF	TGCGCCAGCGGGGGGGAGTATAATTCACCCCTCCACTTT
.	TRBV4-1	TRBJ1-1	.	CATSRGGSTEAFF	TGCGCCACCTCCCGGGGGGGTAGCACTGAAGCTTTCTTT
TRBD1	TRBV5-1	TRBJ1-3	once	CASSSGQTASGNTIYF	TGCGCTAGCAGCTCGGGACAGACCGCCTCTGGAAACACCATATATTTT
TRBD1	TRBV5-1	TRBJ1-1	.	CASSLGQGGSEAFF	TGCGCCAGCAGCTTGGGACAGGGGGGAAGTGAAGCTTTCTTT
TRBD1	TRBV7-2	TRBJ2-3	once	CASSSTGGFAGDTQYF	TGTGCCAGCAGCTCGACAGGGGGTTTCGCGGGCGATACGCAGTATTTT
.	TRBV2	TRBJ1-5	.	CASSEGLGDGRRPQHF	TGTGCCAGCAGTGAAGGGCTGGGCGATGGTCGAAGGCCCCAGCATTTT
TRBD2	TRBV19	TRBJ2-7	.	CASSNGGSSYEQYF	TGTGCCAGTAGTAACGGGGGGAGCTCCTACGAGCAGTACTTC
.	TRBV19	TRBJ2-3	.	CATTGLTDTQYF	TGTGCCACAACAGGGTTGACAGATACGCAGTATTTT
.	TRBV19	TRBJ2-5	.	CASSKTEGETQYF	TGTGCCAGTAGTAAGACCGAGGGAGAGACCCAGTACTTC
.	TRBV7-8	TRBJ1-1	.	CASSLQEMNTEAFF	TGTGCCAGCAGCCTACAGGAGATGAACACTGAAGCTTTCTTT
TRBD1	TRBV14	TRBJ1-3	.	CASRDGTVGNTIYF	TGTGCCAGCAGGGACGGGACAGTTGGAAACACCATATATTTT